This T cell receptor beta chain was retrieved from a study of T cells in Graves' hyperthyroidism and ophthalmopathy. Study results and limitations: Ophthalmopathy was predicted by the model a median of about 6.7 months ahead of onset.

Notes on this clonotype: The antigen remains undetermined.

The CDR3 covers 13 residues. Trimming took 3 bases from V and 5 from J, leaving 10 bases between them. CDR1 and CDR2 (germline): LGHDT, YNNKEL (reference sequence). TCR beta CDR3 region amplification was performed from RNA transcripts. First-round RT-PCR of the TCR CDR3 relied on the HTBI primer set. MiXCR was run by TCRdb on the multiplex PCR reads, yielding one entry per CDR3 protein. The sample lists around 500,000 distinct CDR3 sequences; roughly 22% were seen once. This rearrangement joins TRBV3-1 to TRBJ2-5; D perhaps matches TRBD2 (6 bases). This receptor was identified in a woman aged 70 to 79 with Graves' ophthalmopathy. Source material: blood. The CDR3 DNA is TGTGCCAGCAGCCACGGGAGCGGGGAGACCCAGTACTTC. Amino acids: CASSHGSGETQYF.